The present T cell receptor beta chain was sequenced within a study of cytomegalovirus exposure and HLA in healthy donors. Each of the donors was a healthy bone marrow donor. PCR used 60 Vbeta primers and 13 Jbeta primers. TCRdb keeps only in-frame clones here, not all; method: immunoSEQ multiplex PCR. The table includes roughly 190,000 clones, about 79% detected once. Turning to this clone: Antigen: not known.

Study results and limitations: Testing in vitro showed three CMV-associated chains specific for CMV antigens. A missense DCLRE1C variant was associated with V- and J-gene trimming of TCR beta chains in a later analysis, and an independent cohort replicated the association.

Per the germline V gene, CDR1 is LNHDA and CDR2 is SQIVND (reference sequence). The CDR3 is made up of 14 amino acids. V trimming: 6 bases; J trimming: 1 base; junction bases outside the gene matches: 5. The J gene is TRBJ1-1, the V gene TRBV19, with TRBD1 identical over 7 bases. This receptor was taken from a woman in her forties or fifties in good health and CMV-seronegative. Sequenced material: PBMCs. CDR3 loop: CASSPGTANTEAFF. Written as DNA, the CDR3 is TGTGCCAGTAGCCCGGGGACAGCGAACACTGAAGCTTTCTTT.